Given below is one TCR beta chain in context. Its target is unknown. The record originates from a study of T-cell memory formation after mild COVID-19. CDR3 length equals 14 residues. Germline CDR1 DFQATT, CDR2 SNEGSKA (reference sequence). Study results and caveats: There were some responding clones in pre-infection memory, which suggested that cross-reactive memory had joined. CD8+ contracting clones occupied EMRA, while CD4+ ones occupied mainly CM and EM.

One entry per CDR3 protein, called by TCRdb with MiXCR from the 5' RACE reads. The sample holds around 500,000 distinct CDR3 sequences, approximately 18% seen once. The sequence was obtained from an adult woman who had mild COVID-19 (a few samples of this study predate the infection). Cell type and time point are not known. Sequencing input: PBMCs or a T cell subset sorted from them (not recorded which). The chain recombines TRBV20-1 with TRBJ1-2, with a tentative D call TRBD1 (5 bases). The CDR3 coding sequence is TGCGGTGTACCGGGGGGGAGCATGATCTATGGCTACACCTTC. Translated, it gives CGVPGGSMIYGYTF.